The following is a T cell receptor (beta chain) sequence with its context. Its cognate antigen is unknown. Purity exceeding 95% was reached by all sorted populations. This record comes from a study of beta chain features in type 1 diabetes. Study results and limitations: There was a moderate but significant shortening of TCRB CDR3s in all four CD4+ subsets of Type 1 diabetes patients.

Isolated RNA was reverse transcribed in full, so expressed TCRB transcripts were sequenced. The data were produced by immunoSEQ multiplex PCR, yet TCRdb's version contains in-frame clones alone and is incomplete. The sample records around 150,000 clones, roughly 60% being singletons. CDR1 is SGHAT and CDR2 is FQNNGV in the germline V gene. V lost 5 bases and J 2 bases, leaving 22 bases between the germline ends. CDR3 length: 17 amino acids. Sequenced material: naive CD4+ T cells from blood. This TCR derives from a man between 25 and 39 years old with type 1 diabetes. The V and J genes are TRBV11-2 and TRBJ2-7, with D possibly called TRBD1 or TRBD2 (5 bases each). CDR3 amino acids: CASSAIKPGTAPYEQYF. The CDR3, as DNA: TGTGCCAGCAGCGCCATAAAGCCCGGGACGGCTCCCTACGAGCAGTACTTC. The variable domain in full, completed from reference TRBV11-2 and TRBJ2-7, reads EAGVAQSPRYKIIEKRQSVAFWCNPISGHATLYWYQQILGQGPKLLIQFQNNGVVDDSQLPKDRFSAERLKGVDSTLKIQPAKLEDSAVYLCASSAIKPGTAPYEQYFGPGTRLTVT.